This T cell receptor beta chain appears in the sequencing data of a study of vaccination and CD4 T cells after COVID-19. V dropped 1 base and J dropped 0 bases, with 16 bases sitting between them. The CDR3 covers 18 residues. CDR1 and CDR2 from the germline V gene are MNHEY and SVGAGI. Indicated treatment: approximately 9-day PBMC culture with coronavirus spike peptide pools or control peptides (ViraFEST assay). The Oncomine TCR Beta short-read assay was applied to DNA of cultured CD4+ T cells. TCRdb ran MiXCR on the PCR reads and lists one entry per CDR3 protein. The table includes some 11,000 distinct CDR3 sequences, about three fifths detected once. About this clonotype itself: Its antigen is not known.

Sequencing was carried out using CD4+ T cells from blood, cultured in vitro. The receptor was isolated from a human donor who had recovered from COVID-19. The chain employs TRBV6-5 and TRBJ2-4; D call uncertain. The CDR3, as DNA: TGTGCCAGCAGTTACTTTAACCCGGTGGGCTTAGCCAAAAACATTCAGTACTTC. Translation gives CASSYFNPVGLAKNIQYF.